This T cell receptor beta chain was documented in a study of blood T cell repertoires in COVID-19. CDR1 is SGHVS, CDR2 FQNEAQ, per germline. The CDR3 has 14 residues. V lost 1 base, J lost 5 bases, and 5 bases stayed unmatched. This table comes from immunoSEQ multiplex PCR, and its TCRdb copy is limited to in-frame clones, with some not included. This table holds some 80,000 clones, approximately 80% found once. The chain links TRBV7-8 to TRBJ2-7; 7 positions match TRBD1. Sequencing was carried out using peripheral blood. The source is a woman in her forties with active or convalescent COVID-19. CDR3 residues: CASSLGDRVNEQYF. CDR3 in DNA: TGTGCCAGCAGCTTAGGAGACAGGGTCAACGAGCAGTACTTC.